The next 2 T cell receptor beta chains were all read from a single sample in a study of T cells after yellow fever vaccination. TCRdb fed the 5' RACE reads into MiXCR, producing one record per CDR3 protein. The sample lists roughly 520,000 distinct CDR3 sequences, just over 20% occurring once. This material consisted of PBMCs, taken 21 days after the first yellow fever vaccination. The receptors stem from a man aged 18 to 30 who received the YFV17D yellow fever vaccine.

The chain joins TRBV9 to TRBJ2-2, with 9 bases that match TRBD2. J was trimmed by 1 base and V by 4 bases; bases with no gene match: 11. The CDR3 sequence is 18 residues long. Per germline, CDR1 SGDLS and CDR2 YYNGEE. The chain's CDR3 is CASSPMGLAGWNTGELFF. DNA for the CDR3: TGTGCCAGCAGCCCGATGGGGCTAGCGGGGTGGAACACCGGGGAGCTGTTTTTT. Filled out from reference TRBV9 and TRBJ2-2, the complete variable domain reads DSGVTQTPKHLITATGQRVTLRCSPRSGDLSVYWYQQSLDQGLQFLIQYYNGEERAKGNILERFSAQQFPDLHSELNLSSLELGDSALYFCASSPMGLAGWNTGELFFGEGSRLTVL.

This chain connects TRBV7-6 to TRBJ1-1, with 9 positions matching TRBD1. This CDR3 is built from 16 residues. Per the germline V gene, CDR1 is SGHVS and CDR2 is FNYEAQ. With V trimmed by 5 bases and J by 3 bases, 10 bases remained unmatched. CDR3 DNA sequence: TGTGCCAGCAGCGTGGGAGGGACAGGGTGGGACACTGAAGCTTTCTTT. Protein: CASSVGGTGWDTEAFF.